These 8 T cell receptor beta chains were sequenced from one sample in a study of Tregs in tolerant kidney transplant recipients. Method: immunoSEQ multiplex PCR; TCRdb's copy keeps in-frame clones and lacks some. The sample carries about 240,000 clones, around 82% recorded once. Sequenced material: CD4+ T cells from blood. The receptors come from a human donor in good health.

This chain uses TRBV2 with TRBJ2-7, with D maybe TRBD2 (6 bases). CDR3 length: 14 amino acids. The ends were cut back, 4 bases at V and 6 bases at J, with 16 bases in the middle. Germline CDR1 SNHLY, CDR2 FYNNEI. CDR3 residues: CASSVVGSRSEQYF. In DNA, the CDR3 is TGTGCCAGCAGTGTGGTCGGGAGTCGATCCGAGCAGTACTTC.

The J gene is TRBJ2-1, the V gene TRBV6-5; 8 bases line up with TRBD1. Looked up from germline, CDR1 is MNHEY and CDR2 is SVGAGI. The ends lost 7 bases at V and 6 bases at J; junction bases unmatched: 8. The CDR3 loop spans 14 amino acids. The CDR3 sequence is CASNRQGFSNEQFF. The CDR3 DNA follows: TGTGCCAGCAACAGACAGGGGTTTAGCAATGAGCAGTTCTTC.

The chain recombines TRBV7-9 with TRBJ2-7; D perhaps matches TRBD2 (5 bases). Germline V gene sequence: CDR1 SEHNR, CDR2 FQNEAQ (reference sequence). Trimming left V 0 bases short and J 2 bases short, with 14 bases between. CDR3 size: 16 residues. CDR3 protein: CASSLAAAVTAYEQYF. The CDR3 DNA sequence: TGTGCCAGCAGCTTAGCAGCGGCAGTCACGGCCTACGAGCAGTACTTC.

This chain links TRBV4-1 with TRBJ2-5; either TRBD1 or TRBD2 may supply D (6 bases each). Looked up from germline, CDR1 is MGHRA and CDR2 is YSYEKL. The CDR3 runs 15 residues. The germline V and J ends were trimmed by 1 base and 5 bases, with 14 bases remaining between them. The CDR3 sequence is CASSQVPQGGETQYF. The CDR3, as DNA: TGCGCCAGCAGCCAAGTCCCACAGGGAGGCGAGACCCAGTACTTC.

The CDR3 region has the DNA TGTGCCAGCAGCCTGAGGGAGGGATCCGCGAACACCGGGGAGCTGTTTTTT. Translated, it gives CASSLREGSANTGELFF. The rearrangement links TRBV5-4 to TRBJ2-2, with TRBD2 matching over 7 bases. This CDR3 spans 17 amino acids. Germline V CDR1 and CDR2: SGHNT, YYREEE (reference sequence). Trimming at V came to 4 bases and at J to 0 bases, leaving 9 bases not matched to a gene.

CDR3 loop: CAWKFGTETEAFF. The CDR3 DNA follows: TGTGCCTGGAAGTTTGGGACAGAGACTGAAGCTTTCTTT. The chain recombines TRBV30 with TRBJ1-1; 7 bases agree with TRBD1. The CDR3 runs to 13 residues. Germline CDR1 is GTSNPN and CDR2 is SVGIG (reference sequence). The trim removed 4 bases at V and 5 bases at J, leaving 7 bases unmatched.

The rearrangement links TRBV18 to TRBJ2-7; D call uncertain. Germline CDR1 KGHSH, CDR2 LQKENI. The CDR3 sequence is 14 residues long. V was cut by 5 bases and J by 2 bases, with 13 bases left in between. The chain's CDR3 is CASSSETFPYEQYF. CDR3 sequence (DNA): TGTGCCAGCTCATCGGAAACATTTCCCTACGAGCAGTACTTC.

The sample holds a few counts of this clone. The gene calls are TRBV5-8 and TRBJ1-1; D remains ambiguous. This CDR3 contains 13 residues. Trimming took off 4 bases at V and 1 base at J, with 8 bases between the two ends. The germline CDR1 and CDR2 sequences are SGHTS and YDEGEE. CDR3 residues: CASSPNRNTEAFF. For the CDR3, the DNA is TGTGCCAGCAGCCCGAACAGGAACACTGAAGCTTTCTTT. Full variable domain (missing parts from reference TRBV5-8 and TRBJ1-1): EAGVTQSPTHLIKTRGQQATLRCSPISGHTSVYWYQQALGLGLQFLLWYDEGEERNRGNFPPRFSGRQFPNYSSELNVNALELEDSALYLCASSPNRNTEAFFGQGTRLTVV.